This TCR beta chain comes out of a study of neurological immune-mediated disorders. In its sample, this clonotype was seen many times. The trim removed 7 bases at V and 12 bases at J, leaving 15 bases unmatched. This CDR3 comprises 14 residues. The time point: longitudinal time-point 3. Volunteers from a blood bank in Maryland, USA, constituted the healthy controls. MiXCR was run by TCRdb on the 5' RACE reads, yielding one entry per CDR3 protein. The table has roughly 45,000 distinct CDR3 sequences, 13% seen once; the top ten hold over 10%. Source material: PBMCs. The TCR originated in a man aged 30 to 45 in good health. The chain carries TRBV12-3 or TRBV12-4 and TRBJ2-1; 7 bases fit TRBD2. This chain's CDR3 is CASTLSISGGAQFF. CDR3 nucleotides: TGTGCCAGCACCCTTTCCATATCGGGAGGCGCGCAGTTCTTC.